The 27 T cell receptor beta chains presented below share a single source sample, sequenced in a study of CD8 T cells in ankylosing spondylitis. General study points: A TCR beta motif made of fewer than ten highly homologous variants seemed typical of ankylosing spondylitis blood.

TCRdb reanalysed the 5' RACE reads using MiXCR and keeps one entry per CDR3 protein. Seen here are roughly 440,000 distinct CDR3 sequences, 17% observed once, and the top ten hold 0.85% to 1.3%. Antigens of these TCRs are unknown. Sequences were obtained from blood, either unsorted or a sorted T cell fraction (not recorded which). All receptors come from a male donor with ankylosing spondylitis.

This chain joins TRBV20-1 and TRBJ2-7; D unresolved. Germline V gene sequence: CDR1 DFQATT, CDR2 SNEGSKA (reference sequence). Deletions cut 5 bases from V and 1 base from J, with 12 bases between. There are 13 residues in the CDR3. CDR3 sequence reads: CSAEVGKSYEQYF. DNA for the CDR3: TGCAGTGCTGAAGTAGGGAAGTCCTACGAGCAGTACTTC.

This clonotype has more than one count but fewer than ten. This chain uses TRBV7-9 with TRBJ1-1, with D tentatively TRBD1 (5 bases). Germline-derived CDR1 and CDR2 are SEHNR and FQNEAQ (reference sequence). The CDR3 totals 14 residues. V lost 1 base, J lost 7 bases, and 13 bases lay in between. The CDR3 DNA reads TGTGCCAGCAGCTTAGGGGCAGGGTCCTATGAAGCTTTCTTT. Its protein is CASSLGAGSYEAFF.

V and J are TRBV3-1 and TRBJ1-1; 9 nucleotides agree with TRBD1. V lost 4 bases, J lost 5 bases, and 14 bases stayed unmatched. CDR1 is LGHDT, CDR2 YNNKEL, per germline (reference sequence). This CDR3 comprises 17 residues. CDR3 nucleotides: TGTGCCAGCAGCCGAAGACTAGGACAGGGGACGGGGACTGAAGCTTTCTTT. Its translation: CASSRRLGQGTGTEAFF.

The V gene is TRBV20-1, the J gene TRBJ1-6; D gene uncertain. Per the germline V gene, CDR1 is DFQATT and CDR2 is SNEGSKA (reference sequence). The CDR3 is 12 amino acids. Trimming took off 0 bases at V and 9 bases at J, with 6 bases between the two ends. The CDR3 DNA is TGCAGTGCTAGAGATCGTCTTTCACCCCTCCACTTT. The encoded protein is CSARDRLSPLHF.

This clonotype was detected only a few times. The CDR3 DNA follows: TGTGCCAGCAGTGAAGCAGCGCAAAGTGGAGAAAAACTGTTTTTT. It translates to CASSEAAQSGEKLFF. The chain employs TRBV2 and TRBJ1-4; D remains ambiguous. The CDR3 extends over 15 amino acids. Trimming cost V 0 bases and J 8 bases, with 13 bases left between them. The germline gives CDR1 SNHLY, CDR2 FYNNEI.

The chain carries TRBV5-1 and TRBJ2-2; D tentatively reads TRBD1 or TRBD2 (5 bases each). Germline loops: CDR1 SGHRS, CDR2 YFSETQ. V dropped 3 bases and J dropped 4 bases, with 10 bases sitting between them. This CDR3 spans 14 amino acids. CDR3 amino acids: CASSSEGFTGELFF. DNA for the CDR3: TGCGCCAGCAGCTCCGAGGGGTTCACCGGGGAGCTGTTTTTT.

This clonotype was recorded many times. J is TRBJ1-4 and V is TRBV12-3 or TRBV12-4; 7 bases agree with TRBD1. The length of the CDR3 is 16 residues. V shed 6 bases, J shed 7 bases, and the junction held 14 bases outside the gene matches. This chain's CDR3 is CASRPGQRVWGEKLFF. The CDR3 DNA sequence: TGTGCCAGCAGGCCGGGACAGAGGGTTTGGGGTGAAAAACTGTTTTTT.

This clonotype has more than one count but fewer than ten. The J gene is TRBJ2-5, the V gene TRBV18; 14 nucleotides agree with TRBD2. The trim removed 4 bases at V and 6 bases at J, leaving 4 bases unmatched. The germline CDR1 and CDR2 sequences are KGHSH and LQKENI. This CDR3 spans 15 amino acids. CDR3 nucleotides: TGTGCCAGCTCACGGGGACTAGCGGGAGAAAAGACCCAGTACTTC. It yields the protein CASSRGLAGEKTQYF.

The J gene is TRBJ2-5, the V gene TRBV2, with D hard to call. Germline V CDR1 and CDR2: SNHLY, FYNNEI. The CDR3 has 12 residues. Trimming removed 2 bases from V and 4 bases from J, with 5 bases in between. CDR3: CASSERLETQYF. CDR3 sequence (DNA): TGTGCCAGCAGTGAAAGGTTAGAGACCCAGTACTTC.

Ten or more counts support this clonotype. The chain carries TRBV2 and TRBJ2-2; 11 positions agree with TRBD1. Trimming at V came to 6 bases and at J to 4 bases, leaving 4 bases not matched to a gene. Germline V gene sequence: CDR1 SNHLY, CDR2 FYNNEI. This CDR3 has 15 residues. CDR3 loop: CASRGQGAVTGELFF. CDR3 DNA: TGTGCCAGCAGAGGACAGGGGGCGGTCACCGGGGAGCTGTTTTTT.

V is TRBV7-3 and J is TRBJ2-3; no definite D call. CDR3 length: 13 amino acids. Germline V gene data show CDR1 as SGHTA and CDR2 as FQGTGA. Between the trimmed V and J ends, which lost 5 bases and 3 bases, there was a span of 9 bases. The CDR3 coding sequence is TGTGCCAGCAGCCACACGCGAACAGATACGCAGTATTTT. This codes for CASSHTRTDTQYF.

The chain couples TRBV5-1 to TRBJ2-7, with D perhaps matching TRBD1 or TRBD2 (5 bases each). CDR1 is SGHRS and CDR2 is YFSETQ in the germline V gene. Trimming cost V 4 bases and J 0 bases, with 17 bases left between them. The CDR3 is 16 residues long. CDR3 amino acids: CASSPDLGRSSYEQYF. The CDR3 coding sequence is TGCGCCAGCAGCCCCGATCTGGGACGGTCCTCCTACGAGCAGTACTTC.

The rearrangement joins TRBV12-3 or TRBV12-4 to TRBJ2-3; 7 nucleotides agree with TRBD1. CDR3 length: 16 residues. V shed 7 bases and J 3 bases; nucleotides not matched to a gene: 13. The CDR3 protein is CASTRTGTVVTDTQYF. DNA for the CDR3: TGTGCCAGCACCCGAACCGGGACAGTAGTAACAGATACGCAGTATTTT.

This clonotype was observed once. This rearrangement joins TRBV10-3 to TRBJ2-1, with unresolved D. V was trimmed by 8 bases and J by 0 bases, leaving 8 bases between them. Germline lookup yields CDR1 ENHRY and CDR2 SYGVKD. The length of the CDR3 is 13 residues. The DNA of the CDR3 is TGTGCCATCGGAGCGACCTCCTACAATGAGCAGTTCTTC. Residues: CAIGATSYNEQFF.

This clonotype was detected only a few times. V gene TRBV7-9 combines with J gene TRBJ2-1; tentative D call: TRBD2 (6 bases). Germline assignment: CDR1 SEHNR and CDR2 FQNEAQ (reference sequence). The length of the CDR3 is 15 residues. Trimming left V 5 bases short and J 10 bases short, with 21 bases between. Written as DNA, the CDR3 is TGTGCCAGCAGCCCACGTTATCAAGGGAGGCACGAGCAGTTCTTC. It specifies CASSPRYQGRHEQFF.

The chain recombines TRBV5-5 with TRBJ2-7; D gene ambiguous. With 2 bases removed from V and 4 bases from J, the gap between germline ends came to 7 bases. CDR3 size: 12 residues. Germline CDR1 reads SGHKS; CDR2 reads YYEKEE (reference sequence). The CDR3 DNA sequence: TGTGCCAGCAGCTTTGACGGATACGAGCAGTACTTC. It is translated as CASSFDGYEQYF.

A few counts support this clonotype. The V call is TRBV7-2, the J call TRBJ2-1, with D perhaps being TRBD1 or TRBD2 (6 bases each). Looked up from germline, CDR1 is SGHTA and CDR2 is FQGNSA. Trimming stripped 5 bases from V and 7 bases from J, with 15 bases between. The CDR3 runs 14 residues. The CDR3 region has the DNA TGTGCCAGCAGCACCCCCACAGGGAGGAATGAGCAGTTCTTC. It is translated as CASSTPTGRNEQFF. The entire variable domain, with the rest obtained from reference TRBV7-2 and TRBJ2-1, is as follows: GAGVSQSPSNKVTEKGKDVELRCDPISGHTALYWYRQSLGQGLEFLIYFQGNSAPDKSGLPSDRFSAERTGGSVSTLTIQRTQQEDSAVYLCASSTPTGRNEQFFGPGTRLTVL.

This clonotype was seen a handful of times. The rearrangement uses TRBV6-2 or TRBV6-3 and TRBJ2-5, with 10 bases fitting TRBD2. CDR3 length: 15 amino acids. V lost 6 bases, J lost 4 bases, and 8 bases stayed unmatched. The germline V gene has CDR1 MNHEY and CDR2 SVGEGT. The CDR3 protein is CASREPSSGRETQYF. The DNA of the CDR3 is TGTGCCAGCAGGGAACCGTCTAGCGGGAGAGAGACCCAGTACTTC.

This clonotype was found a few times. The CDR3 reads CASSAIGQRNQPQHF. The DNA of the CDR3 is TGTGCCAGCAGCGCTATTGGACAGAGAAATCAGCCCCAGCATTTT. The rearrangement joins TRBV7-2 to TRBJ1-5; possibly TRBD1 for D (6 bases). Germline V lookup: CDR1 SGHTA, CDR2 FQGNSA. V was pared by 5 bases and J by 4 bases, with 15 bases between. The CDR3 is 15 amino acids.

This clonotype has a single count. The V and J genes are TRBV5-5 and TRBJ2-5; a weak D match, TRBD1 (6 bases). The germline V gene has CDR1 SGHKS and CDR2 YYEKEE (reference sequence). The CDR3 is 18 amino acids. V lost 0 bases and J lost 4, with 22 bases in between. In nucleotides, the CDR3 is TGTGCCAGCAGCTTGGCCAGCGCTGGGGGCCCGGCACGAGAGACCCAGTACTTC. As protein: CASSLASAGGPARETQYF.

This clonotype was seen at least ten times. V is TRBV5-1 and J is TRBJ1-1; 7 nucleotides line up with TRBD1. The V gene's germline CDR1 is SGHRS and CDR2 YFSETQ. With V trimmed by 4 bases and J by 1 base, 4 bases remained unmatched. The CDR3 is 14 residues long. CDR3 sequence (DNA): TGCGCCAGCAGCATAGGGGGCGGGAACACTGAAGCTTTCTTT. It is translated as CASSIGGGNTEAFF. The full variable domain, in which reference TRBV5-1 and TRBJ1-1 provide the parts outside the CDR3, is KAGVTQTPRYLIKTRGQQVTLSCSPISGHRSVSWYQQTPGQGLQFLFEYFSETQRNKGNFPGRFSGRQFSNSRSEMNVSTLELGDSALYLCASSIGGGNTEAFFGQGTRLTVV.

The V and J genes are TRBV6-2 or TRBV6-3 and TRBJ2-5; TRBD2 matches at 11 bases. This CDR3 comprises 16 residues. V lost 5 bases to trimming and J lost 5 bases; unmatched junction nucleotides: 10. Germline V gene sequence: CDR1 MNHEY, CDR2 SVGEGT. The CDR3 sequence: CASSTPLAGARETQYF. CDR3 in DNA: TGTGCCAGCAGTACCCCACTAGCGGGAGCCCGGGAGACCCAGTACTTC.

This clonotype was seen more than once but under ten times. CDR3 sequence: CASSEPSGRASEQFF. The CDR3 DNA follows: TGTGCCAGCAGCGAACCCAGCGGGAGGGCCAGTGAGCAGTTCTTC. The genes are TRBV28 and TRBJ2-1, with TRBD2 identical over 10 bases. This CDR3 has 15 residues. Germline CDR1 reads MDHEN; CDR2 reads SYDVKM. V shed 6 bases, J shed 9 bases, and the junction held 11 bases outside the gene matches. The full variable domain, with the rest looked up from reference TRBV28 and TRBJ2-1, is DVKVTQSSRYLVKRTGEKVFLECVQDMDHENMFWYRQDPGLGLRLIYFSYDVKMKEKGDIPEGYSVSREKKERFSLILESASTNQTSMYLCASSEPSGRASEQFFGPGTRLTVL.

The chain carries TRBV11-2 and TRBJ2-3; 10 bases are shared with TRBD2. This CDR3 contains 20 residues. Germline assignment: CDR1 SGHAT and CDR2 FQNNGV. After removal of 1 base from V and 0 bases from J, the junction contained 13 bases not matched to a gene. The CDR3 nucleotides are TGTGCCAGCAGCTTAGTTCTCCATCCGGCTAGCGGGGGAAGCACAGATACGCAGTATTTT. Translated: CASSLVLHPASGGSTDTQYF.

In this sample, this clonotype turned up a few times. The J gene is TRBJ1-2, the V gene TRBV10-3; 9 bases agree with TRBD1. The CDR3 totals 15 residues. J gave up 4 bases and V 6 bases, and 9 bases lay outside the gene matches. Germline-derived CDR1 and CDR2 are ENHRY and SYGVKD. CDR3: CAISTGTGSRYGYTF. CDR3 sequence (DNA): TGTGCCATCAGCACCGGGACAGGGAGTCGCTATGGCTACACCTTC.

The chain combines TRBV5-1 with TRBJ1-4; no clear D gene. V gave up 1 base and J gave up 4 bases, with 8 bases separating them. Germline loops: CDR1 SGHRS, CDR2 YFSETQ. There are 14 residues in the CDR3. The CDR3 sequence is CASSLPTGNEKLFF. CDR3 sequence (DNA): TGCGCCAGCAGCTTGCCCACGGGTAATGAAAAACTGTTTTTT.

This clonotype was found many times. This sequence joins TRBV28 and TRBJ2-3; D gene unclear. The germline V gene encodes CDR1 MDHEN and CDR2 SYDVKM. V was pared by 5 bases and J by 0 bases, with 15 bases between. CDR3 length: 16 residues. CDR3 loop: CASSTSGILSTDTQYF. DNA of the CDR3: TGTGCCAGCAGTACGTCAGGAATACTAAGCACAGATACGCAGTATTTT.